This T cell receptor (beta chain) was captured in a study of T cell responses to AZD1222 COVID-19 vaccine (dated by TCRdb to the early 2020s). General notes on the study: A total of around 240 trial participants underwent TCR sequencing, of whom around 200 received two doses of AZD1222 and some 25 received two doses of the MenACWY control vaccine. Enrollment into the trials was organized by age into subgroups of 18-55, 56-69 and 70-plus years, and those subgroups contained 148, 28 and 57 TCR-sequenced participants, respectively. Results and caveats for the whole study, not just this receptor: Vaccine-associated CD4 TCRs spanned the whole spike protein, with dominant responses in regions 160-218 and 743-854. Spike-specific TCR breadth and depth rose significantly after two AZD1222 doses compared with day 0 and with MenACWY recipients. Reportedly, close to half of the unique spike-specific TCRs recognized epitopes lying outside the regions that are mutated in the B.1.351 and B.1.1.7 variants. The 56-69-year group was small, and its depth increase did not reach significance, likely because of low power. Participants were mostly white British, with more females than males. The authors suggested clonal diversity may have been underestimated. No day 14 peak-response samples were available, so repertoires were characterized only after the peak T cell response. Only a handful of AZD1222 recipients were SARS-CoV-2 seropositive at baseline, limiting conclusions about previously exposed vaccinees.

The time point label of this sample denotes: about 28 days (+/-7) after the second vaccine dose. AZD1222 recipients given second doses at about 4 weeks or at about 12 weeks were pooled, since spike-specific TCR depth and breadth were not found to differ between the two schedules. Samples from vaccinated people were obtained from the UK trials COV001 and COV002, which included a single-blind randomized controlled phase 2/3 trial of AZD1222 (ChAdOx1 nCoV-19) in healthy adults. For TCRbeta chain sequencing, PBMC samples from trial participants were taken at day 0 and at day 28 after the second dose. In regard to this clone: The clone's antigen remains unknown. No per-base quality is available; no much larger clone lies one base away.

Based on the germline V gene (reference sequence), the CDR1 and CDR2 sequences are SEHNR and FQNEAQ. From the cysteine through the phenylalanine, the CDR3 covers 14 amino acids. Just CDR3 DNA is preserved here, 42 bases in frame from base 1. The germline V end is reduced by 5 bases and the J end by 5 bases; junction bases left unmatched: 7. The CDR3 regions of human TCRbeta chains were subjected to immunosequencing. The paper's data handling went like this. Repertoire TCRs were matched against a reference library of SARS-CoV-2-specific TCRs generated with the MIRA antigen-specificity platform. Breadth meant the fraction of unique TCRs that were SARS-CoV-2-associated, whereas depth meant the fraction of total T cells that were SARS-CoV-2-associated. Using the MIRA data, each spike-specific TCR was assigned both to the spike region to which the TCR was reactive and to a CD4 or CD8 class. Log10-transformed breadth and depth values were compared by one-way ANOVA with Sidak's multiple comparisons tests. TCRdb re-hosts the immuneACCESS table, in-frame sequences only. Its copies lack some clones; in the studies checked, an unresolved V gene accounts for under half of them, and the cause for the rest is not known. For V, J and clone size, that table is used; D and trimming come from the DNA. Present in this sample are about 110,000 clones, 80% to 95% of which were seen just once. Almost 2.5% of the sample is in the top ten clones.

The sequence was collected from an adult who received the AZD1222 COVID-19 vaccine. This chain joins TRBV7-9 to TRBJ1-1, and 8 bases in between align with TRBD1. The sample in question was peripheral blood, obtained 28 days after the second AZD1222 dose. The CDR3 reads as follows: CASSPGQGFTEAFF. The nucleotides are TGTGCCAGCAGCCCCGGACAGGGTTTTACTGAAGCTTTCTTT.